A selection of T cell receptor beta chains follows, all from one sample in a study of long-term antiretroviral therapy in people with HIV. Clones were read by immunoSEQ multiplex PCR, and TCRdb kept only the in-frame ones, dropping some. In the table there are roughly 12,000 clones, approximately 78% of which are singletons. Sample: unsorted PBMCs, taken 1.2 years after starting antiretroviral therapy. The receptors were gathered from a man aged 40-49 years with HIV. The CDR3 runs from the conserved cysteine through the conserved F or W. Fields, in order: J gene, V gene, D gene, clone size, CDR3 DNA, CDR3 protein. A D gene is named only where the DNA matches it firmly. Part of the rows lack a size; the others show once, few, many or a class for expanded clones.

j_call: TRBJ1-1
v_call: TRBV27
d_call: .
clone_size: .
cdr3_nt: TGTGCCAGCAGTTTATTCCCAGCGAACACTGAAGCTTTCTTT
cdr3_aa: CASSLFPANTEAFF

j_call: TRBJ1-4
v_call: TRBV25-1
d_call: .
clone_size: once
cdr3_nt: TGTGCCAGCAGTGAAAATAGAAATGAAAAACTGTTTTTT
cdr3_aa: CASSENRNEKLFF

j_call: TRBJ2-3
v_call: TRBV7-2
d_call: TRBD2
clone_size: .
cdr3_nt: TGTGCCAGCAGCCCCGGCGGGCGGGGGGCAGGAGATACGCAGTATTTT
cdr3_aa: CASSPGGRGAGDTQYF

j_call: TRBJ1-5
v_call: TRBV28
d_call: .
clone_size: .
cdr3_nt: TGTGCCAGCAGCCGACTTGGAGACCAGCCCCAGCATTTT
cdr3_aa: CASSRLGDQPQHF

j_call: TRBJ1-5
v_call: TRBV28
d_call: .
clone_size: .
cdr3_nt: TGTGCCAGCAGTTTTGTACAGACGAATCAGCCCCAGCATTTT
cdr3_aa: CASSFVQTNQPQHF

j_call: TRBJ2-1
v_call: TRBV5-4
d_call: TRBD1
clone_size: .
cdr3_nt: TGTGCCAGCAGCCGAACTACAGGGGACGAGCAGTTCTTC
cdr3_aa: CASSRTTGDEQFF

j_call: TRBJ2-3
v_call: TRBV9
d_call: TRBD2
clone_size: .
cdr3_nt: TGTGCCAGCAGCCCCCGGGGGGGCGGGGGGGCCACAGATACGCAGTATTTT
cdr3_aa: CASSPRGGGGATDTQYF

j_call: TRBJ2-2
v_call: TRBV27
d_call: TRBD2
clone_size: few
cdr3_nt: TGTGCCAGCAGTAAAGCGGGGGGGCACCCCGGGGAGCTGTTTTTT
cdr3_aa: CASSKAGGHPGELFF

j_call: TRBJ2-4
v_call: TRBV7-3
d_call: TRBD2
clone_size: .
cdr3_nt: TGTGCCAGCAGCTCTAGCGGGGGGGACATTCAGTACTTC
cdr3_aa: CASSSSGGDIQYF

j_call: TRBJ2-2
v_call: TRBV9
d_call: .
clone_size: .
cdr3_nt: TGTGCCAGCAGCGTAGAGGAGTACACCGGGGAGCTGTTTTTT
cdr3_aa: CASSVEEYTGELFF

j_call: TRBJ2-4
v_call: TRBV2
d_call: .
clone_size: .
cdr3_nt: TGTGCCAGCAGTGAAGGGCAGAAAAACATTCAGTACTTC
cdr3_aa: CASSEGQKNIQYF

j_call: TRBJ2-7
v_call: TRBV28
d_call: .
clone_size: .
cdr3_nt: TGTGCCAGCAGTACAACCCGGGACGCCTACGAGCAGTACTTC
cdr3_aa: CASSTTRDAYEQYF

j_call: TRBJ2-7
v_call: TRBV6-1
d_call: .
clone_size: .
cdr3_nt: TGTGCCAGCAGTGTTCCCAGGGGTTACGAGCAGTACTTC
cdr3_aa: CASSVPRGYEQYF

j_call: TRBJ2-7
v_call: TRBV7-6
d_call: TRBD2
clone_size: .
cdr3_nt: TGTGCCAGCAGCTTAACTAGCGGGGGTAGCTCCTACGAGCAGTACTTC
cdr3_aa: CASSLTSGGSSYEQYF